Below, one T cell receptor beta chain is given with its context. The target antigen is unknown. This sample was included in a study of T-cell memory formation after mild COVID-19. TCRdb re-called the 5' RACE reads with MiXCR, one entry per CDR3 protein. The sample contains approximately 340,000 distinct CDR3 sequences, 15% to 20% of which appear only once. Study-wide findings and caveats: Contracting clones localized mainly to CM and EM when CD4+ and mainly to EMRA when CD8+.

The receptor comes from a man between 18 and 29 years old who had mild COVID-19 (a few samples of this study predate the infection). Cell type and time point are not known. Sequences were obtained from PBMCs or a T cell subset sorted from them (not recorded which).

DNA for the CDR3: TGCAGTGCGGAAGCACACCAAGAGACCCAGTACTTC. As protein: CSAEAHQETQYF. The V call is TRBV20-1, the J call TRBJ2-5; D gene unclear. Trimming cost V 6 bases and J 0 bases, with 8 bases left between them. From germline, CDR1 is DFQATT and CDR2 SNEGSKA (reference sequence). The CDR3 has 12 amino acids.